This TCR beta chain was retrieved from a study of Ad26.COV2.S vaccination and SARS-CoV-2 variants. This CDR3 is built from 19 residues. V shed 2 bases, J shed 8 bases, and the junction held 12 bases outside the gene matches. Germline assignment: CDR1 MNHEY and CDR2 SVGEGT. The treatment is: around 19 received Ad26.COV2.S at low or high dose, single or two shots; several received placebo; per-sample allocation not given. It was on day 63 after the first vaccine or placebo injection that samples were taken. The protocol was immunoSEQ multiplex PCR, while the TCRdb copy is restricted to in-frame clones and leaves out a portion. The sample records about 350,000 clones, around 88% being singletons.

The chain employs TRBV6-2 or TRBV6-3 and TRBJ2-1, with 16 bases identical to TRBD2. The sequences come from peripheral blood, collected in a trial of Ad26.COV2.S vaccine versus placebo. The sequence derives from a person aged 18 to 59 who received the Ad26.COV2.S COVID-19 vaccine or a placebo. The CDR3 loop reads CASSYRAGTSGRAGDEQFF. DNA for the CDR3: TGTGCCAGCAGTTACCGAGCTGGGACTAGCGGGAGGGCGGGGGATGAGCAGTTCTTC.